The 19 T cell receptor beta chains in this list originate from one sample, sequenced in a study of regulatory T cells in long-lasting Graves disease. Time point defined: newly diagnosed GD, antithyroid drugs for less than 3 months. Isolated PBMC RNA provided the starting material for the TCR library. Building the TCR beta libraries relied on iRepertoire HTBI primers, and CDR3 regions underwent Arm-PCR. TCRdb called the multiplex PCR reads again in MiXCR, with one record for every CDR3 protein. The sample carries 550,000 to 700,000 distinct CDR3 sequences, 15% to 20% recorded once. The same specimen was also included in a second study, on T cells in Graves' hyperthyroidism and ophthalmopathy.

Sequences were derived from peripheral blood mononuclear cells (PBMCs), sampled at new diagnosis, from a patient treated with antithyroid drugs. These receptors all come from a young man with Graves disease.

This clonotype appeared many times. The chain links TRBV20-1 to TRBJ2-7; TRBD2 matches at 12 bases. Germline trimming cut 3 bases from V and 6 bases from J; bases unmatched to any gene: 9. Germline CDR1 reads DFQATT; CDR2 reads SNEGSKA (reference sequence). The CDR3 contains 15 residues. The CDR3 region is CSARTSGSGRGEQYF. DNA for the CDR3: TGCAGTGCTAGGACTAGCGGGAGTGGAAGAGGCGAGCAGTACTTC.

The chain is built from TRBV12-3 or TRBV12-4 and TRBJ2-1; the match to TRBD2 covers 12 bases. V dropped 7 bases and J dropped 2; count of bases not matched to a gene: 3. CDR3 size: 15 residues. The CDR3 DNA reads as TGTGCCAGCAATCCTAGCGGGAGGGCCTACAATGAGCAGTTCTTC. This sequence encodes CASNPSGRAYNEQFF.

The J gene is TRBJ1-1, the V gene TRBV25-1; tentative D call: TRBD1 (5 bases). The V end was cut by 0 bases, the J end by 4 bases, with 15 bases between. CDR1 is MGHDK and CDR2 is SYGVNS in the germline V gene. This CDR3 has 16 amino acids. The CDR3 DNA reads TGTGCCAGCAGTGAATATGGTCCTAGGGGAGCCACTGAAGCTTTCTTT. Its protein is CASSEYGPRGATEAFF. Combining the CDR3 with reference TRBV25-1 and TRBJ1-1 gives the whole variable domain EADIYQTPRYLVIGTGKKITLECSQTMGHDKMYWYQQDPGMELHLIHYSYGVNSTEKGDLSSESTVSRIRTEHFPLTLESARPSHTSQYLCASSEYGPRGATEAFFGQGTRLTVV.

This clonotype was observed many times. The chain joins TRBV28 to TRBJ1-1; 7 positions agree with TRBD1. CDR1 and CDR2 (germline): MDHEN, SYDVKM. The junction had 7 bases not matched to a gene; V was cut back by 2 bases and J by 1 base. CDR3 size: 16 residues. CDR3 DNA: TGTGCCAGCAGTTTAATTCCGGGACAGAAGAACACTGAAGCTTTCTTT. Amino acids: CASSLIPGQKNTEAFF.

This clonotype was detected ten times or more. The gene calls are TRBV12-3 or TRBV12-4 and TRBJ2-7; tentative D call: TRBD1 (6 bases). This CDR3 contains 11 residues. V lost 5 bases, J lost 9 bases, and 11 bases lay in between. The CDR3 sequence is CASSPDRMQYF. CDR3 bases: TGTGCCAGCAGTCCTGACAGGATGCAGTACTTC.

V is TRBV28 and J is TRBJ1-3; 7 bases match TRBD1. The V gene's germline CDR1 is MDHEN and CDR2 SYDVKM. This CDR3 is built from 14 residues. V lost 5 bases to trimming and J lost 4 bases; unmatched junction nucleotides: 5. For the CDR3, the DNA is TGTGCCAGCAGTCGCGACAGGGAGGGAAACACCATATATTTT. Encoded protein: CASSRDREGNTIYF.

This chain connects TRBV10-1 to TRBJ2-2, with TRBD1 identical over 9 bases. The CDR3 consists of 16 residues. J was trimmed by 6 bases and V by 3 bases; bases with no gene match: 8. Germline V gene lookup returns CDR1 WNHNN and CDR2 SYGVQD (reference sequence). DNA for the CDR3: TGCGCCAGCAGTGATAGACAGGGGGATCTCGCCGGGGAGCTGTTTTTT. This encodes CASSDRQGDLAGELFF.

The V call is TRBV2, the J call TRBJ2-1; D perhaps matches TRBD1 (5 bases). The CDR3 has 17 amino acids. The germline gives CDR1 SNHLY, CDR2 FYNNEI. V lost 7 bases and J 3 bases, leaving 22 bases between the germline ends. This chain's CDR3 is CASMYRAGKRDYNEQFF. Here the CDR3 DNA reads TGTGCCAGCATGTATAGGGCAGGGAAAAGGGACTACAATGAGCAGTTCTTC.

Ten or more counts support this clonotype. This chain joins TRBV11-2 and TRBJ1-2; D unresolved. Trimming removed 0 bases from V and 5 bases from J, with 16 bases in between. CDR3 length: 16 amino acids. In germline, CDR1 is SGHAT, CDR2 FQNNGV. The chain's CDR3 is CASSLDKGLTGYGYTF. In DNA form, the CDR3 reads TGTGCCAGCAGCTTAGATAAAGGGCTTACCGGATATGGCTACACCTTC. Variable domain in full (rest from reference TRBV11-2 and TRBJ1-2): EAGVAQSPRYKIIEKRQSVAFWCNPISGHATLYWYQQILGQGPKLLIQFQNNGVVDDSQLPKDRFSAERLKGVDSTLKIQPAKLEDSAVYLCASSLDKGLTGYGYTFGSGTRLTVV.

This clonotype has a handful of counts. The rearrangement uses TRBV10-3 and TRBJ2-5; D not resolved. CDR1 and CDR2 (germline): ENHRY, SYGVKD. The V end was cut by 4 bases, the J end by 5 bases, with 8 bases between. There are 12 residues in the CDR3. CDR3 sequence reads: CAISGNGETQYF. CDR3 nucleotides: TGTGCCATCAGTGGTAATGGCGAGACCCAGTACTTC.

The V and J genes are TRBV6-1 and TRBJ1-2; 9 bases agree with TRBD1. Germline CDR1 MNHNS, CDR2 SASEGT. Trimming took 10 bases from V and 1 from J; bases not matched to a gene: 16. The CDR3 sequence is 17 residues long. CDR3 bases: TGTGCCACCCCACGGGGGAACAGGGGGCGCCGTAACTATGGCTACACCTTC. Translation: CATPRGNRGRRNYGYTF.

The rearrangement links TRBV10-2 to TRBJ2-3; D is undetermined. The CDR3 runs 12 residues. CDR1 is WSHSY and CDR2 is SAAADI in the germline V gene. V was shortened by 0 bases and J by 6 bases, with 4 bases between the two germline ends. In DNA form, the CDR3 reads TGCGCCAGCAGTGAGTCAGACGATACGCAGTATTTT. This translates into CASSESDDTQYF.

This chain uses TRBV7-3 with TRBJ2-3; perhaps TRBD2 as D (5 bases). The CDR3 length is 15 residues. Looked up from germline, CDR1 is SGHTA and CDR2 is FQGTGA. With 5 bases removed from V and 8 bases from J, the gap between germline ends came to 20 bases. The CDR3 region has the DNA TGTGCCAGCAGCGTGGACTCGGCCCGAGTTGCTACGCAGTATTTT. It is translated as CASSVDSARVATQYF.

V is TRBV28 and J is TRBJ2-1; 12 bases map to TRBD1. J was trimmed by 9 bases and V by 5 bases; bases with no gene match: 5. CDR1 is MDHEN, CDR2 SYDVKM, per germline. This CDR3 contains 14 residues. CDR3 protein: CASSTGQGAGEQFF. CDR3 nucleotide sequence: TGTGCCAGCAGTACGGGACAGGGGGCGGGTGAGCAGTTCTTC. Drawing the rest from reference TRBV28 and TRBJ2-1, the complete variable domain is DVKVTQSSRYLVKRTGEKVFLECVQDMDHENMFWYRQDPGLGLRLIYFSYDVKMKEKGDIPEGYSVSREKKERFSLILESASTNQTSMYLCASSTGQGAGEQFFGPGTRLTVL.

This chain links TRBV29-1 with TRBJ2-3, with 12 bases fitting TRBD2. Germline V gene data show CDR1 as SQVTM and CDR2 as ANQGSEA. This CDR3 spans 14 amino acids. The V and J ends lost 5 bases and 2 bases, in that order; junction bases with no gene match: 2. The CDR3 nucleotides are TGCAGCGTTCGGACTAGCGGGATCACAGATACGCAGTATTTT. Its protein product is CSVRTSGITDTQYF.

This clonotype came up a few times. This sequence joins TRBV19 and TRBJ2-1; 7 nucleotides match TRBD2. The CDR3 length is 15 residues. Per germline, CDR1 LNHDA and CDR2 SQIVND (reference sequence). J lost 4 bases, V lost 5 bases, and 8 bases had no gene match. CDR3 in DNA: TGTGCCAGTAGTCTCAAAGCGGGGTTGTACAATGAGCAGTTCTTC. This translates into CASSLKAGLYNEQFF.

The J gene is TRBJ2-2, the V gene TRBV7-6, with 7 bases identical to TRBD1. The CDR3 contains 17 residues. Trimming cost V 4 bases and J 1 base; bases outside gene matches: 9. The germline V gene has CDR1 SGHVS and CDR2 FNYEAQ. CDR3 loop: CASSSLTGMGNTGELFF. CDR3 nucleotides: TGTGCCAGCAGCTCATTGACAGGGATGGGGAACACCGGGGAGCTGTTTTTT.

This clonotype has just a few counts. The rearrangement uses TRBV27 and TRBJ2-1; D gene uncertain. V was trimmed by 6 bases and J by 2 bases, leaving 5 bases between them. CDR1 and CDR2 from the germline V gene are MNHEY and SMNVEV (reference sequence). The CDR3 extends over 12 amino acids. The CDR3 is CASRRTYNEQFF. CDR3 sequence (DNA): TGTGCCAGCAGGAGGACCTACAATGAGCAGTTCTTC.

V usage is TRBV5-6 and J usage is TRBJ1-2; the D is unclear. Germline V gives CDR1 SGHDT, CDR2 YYEEEE. Trimming pared 2 bases from V and 2 bases from J, leaving 10 bases between. The CDR3 runs 14 residues. The chain's CDR3 is CASSFKGDNYGYTF. The DNA of the CDR3 is TGTGCCAGCAGCTTTAAGGGCGACAACTATGGCTACACCTTC.